This passage covers 31 T cell receptor beta chains from one sample sequenced in a study of T cell responses to AZD1222 COVID-19 vaccine. Generated by immunoSEQ multiplex PCR, the TCRdb table keeps only in-frame clones and is missing some. Of under 80,000 clones in the sample, roughly four fifths were seen once. Sample: peripheral blood, taken 28 days after the second AZD1222 dose. Receptors were obtained from an adult who received the AZD1222 COVID-19 vaccine.

This clone has just a few counts. The V gene is TRBV19, the J gene TRBJ2-7, with 7 bases aligning to TRBD1. There are 14 residues in the CDR3. With V trimmed by 6 bases and J by 9 bases, 14 bases remained unmatched. Looked up from germline, CDR1 is LNHDA and CDR2 is SQIVND (reference sequence). CDR3 residues: CASRASDRPAGQYF. Here the CDR3 DNA reads TGTGCCAGTAGGGCTTCGGACAGGCCGGCGGGGCAGTACTTC.

The rearrangement links TRBV18 to TRBJ1-4; maybe TRBD1 (6 bases). Germline V lookup: CDR1 KGHSH, CDR2 LQKENI. CDR3 length: 14 residues. V dropped 0 bases and J dropped 7 bases, with 9 bases sitting between them. The CDR3 DNA reads TGTGCCAGCTCACCACCGCTGGACAGTGAAAAACTGTTTTTT. Its protein is CASSPPLDSEKLFF.

This clone was counted a single time. V is TRBV9 and J is TRBJ2-3, with TRBD1 matching 8 bases. Germline loops: CDR1 SGDLS, CDR2 YYNGEE. The CDR3 loop spans 14 amino acids. Trimming at V came to 3 bases and at J to 3 bases, leaving 3 bases not matched to a gene. The CDR3: CASSDRTGTDTQYF. CDR3 sequence (DNA): TGTGCCAGCAGCGACCGGACAGGGACAGATACGCAGTATTTT.

This clone is a singleton in its sample. This chain connects TRBV5-1 to TRBJ2-7; TRBD2 agrees at 7 bases. CDR1 is SGHRS, CDR2 YFSETQ, per germline. After removal of 0 bases from V and 7 bases from J, the junction contained 7 bases not matched to a gene. This CDR3 contains 14 residues. The CDR3 DNA follows: TGCGCCAGCAGCTTGGTGGCGGGAGCTGATGAGCAGTACTTC. This translates into CASSLVAGADEQYF.

This clone was observed a handful of times. The chain employs TRBV5-6 and TRBJ2-5; 9 bases align to TRBD1. The CDR3 sequence is 16 residues long. Per the germline V gene, CDR1 is SGHDT and CDR2 is YYEEEE. With V trimmed by 3 bases and J by 3 bases, 9 bases remained unmatched. Written as DNA, the CDR3 is TGTGCCAGCAGCTGGACGAAACAGGGGGCGGAAGAGACCCAGTACTTC. Translating gives CASSWTKQGAEETQYF.

The CDR3 nucleotides read TGTGCCAGCAGTCCCCCCGGGGACCTCGGGTCTGAGCAGTACTTC. Translating it yields CASSPPGDLGSEQYF. The genes are TRBV28 and TRBJ2-7; D tentatively fits TRBD1 or TRBD2 (5 bases each). Trimming shortened V by 5 bases and J by 7 bases, and 21 bases separated the two germline ends. CDR1 is MDHEN and CDR2 is SYDVKM in the germline V gene. This CDR3 is built from 15 residues. Based on the CDR3 plus reference TRBV28 and TRBJ2-7, the full variable domain is DVKVTQSSRYLVKRTGEKVFLECVQDMDHENMFWYRQDPGLGLRLIYFSYDVKMKEKGDIPEGYSVSREKKERFSLILESASTNQTSMYLCASSPPGDLGSEQYFGPGTRLTVT.

The J gene is TRBJ2-4, the V gene TRBV14; 14 nucleotides line up with TRBD2. V was clipped by 7 bases and J by 1 base; unmatched bases: 12. This CDR3 contains 19 residues. The germline V gene has CDR1 SGHDN and CDR2 FVKESK. The CDR3: CASTLPGLAGAAAKNIQYF. CDR3 DNA sequence: TGTGCCAGCACCCTGCCGGGACTAGCGGGAGCGGCGGCCAAAAACATTCAGTACTTC.

The V and J genes are TRBV20-1 and TRBJ1-2; TRBD1 might be the D (6 bases). CDR3 size: 14 residues. V gave up 3 bases and J gave up 5 bases, with 16 bases separating them. CDR1 is DFQATT, CDR2 SNEGSKA, per germline (reference sequence). The CDR3 bases are TGCAGTGCTAGTAGGGGGGGCGCCGAGTATGGCTACACCTTC. Its protein product is CSASRGGAEYGYTF.

The gene calls are TRBV7-9 and TRBJ2-1; perhaps TRBD2 as D (6 bases). Germline V gene data show CDR1 as SEHNR and CDR2 as FQNEAQ (reference sequence). V was cut by 3 bases and J by 15 bases, with 12 bases left in between. This CDR3 spans 11 amino acids. The CDR3 nucleotides are TGTGCCAGCAGCTTGGGACTTGTTCGGTTCTTC. Protein: CASSLGLVRFF.

The rearrangement links TRBV6-5 to TRBJ1-2; D gene uncertain. This CDR3 comprises 12 residues. Germline CDR1 is MNHEY and CDR2 is SVGAGI. Deletions cut 7 bases from V and 3 bases from J, with 9 bases between. The CDR3 DNA reads TGTGCCAGCAAGGAAAGAGACTATGGCTACACCTTC. It specifies CASKERDYGYTF.

In the case of this clone: This sample includes further DNA sequences coding for the same CDR3. The chain carries TRBV5-6 and TRBJ2-5; no reliable D call. Trimming cost V 2 bases and J 5 bases, with 4 bases left between them. The CDR3 runs to 11 residues. Looked up from germline, CDR1 is SGHDT and CDR2 is YYEEEE. CDR3 bases: TGTGCCAGCAGCTTCGGCGAGACCCAGTACTTC. Amino acid sequence: CASSFGETQYF.

The chain combines TRBV20-1 with TRBJ2-1; D gene ambiguous. There are 11 residues in the CDR3. Germline loops: CDR1 DFQATT, CDR2 SNEGSKA (reference sequence). Trimming removed 0 bases from V and 7 bases from J, with 4 bases in between. The CDR3 coding sequence is TGCAGTGCTAGAGATGTTAATGAGCAGTTCTTC. Translation: CSARDVNEQFF.

The J gene is TRBJ1-2, the V gene TRBV27; no reliable D call. Trimming left V 1 base short and J 2 bases short, with 5 bases between. The CDR3 runs 13 residues. Germline-derived CDR1 and CDR2 are MNHEY and SMNVEV (reference sequence). The CDR3: CASSLFLNYGYTF. In nucleotides, the CDR3 is TGTGCCAGCAGTTTATTCCTAAACTATGGCTACACCTTC.

This clone is judged medium-sized. The chain recombines TRBV6-2 or TRBV6-3 with TRBJ2-2; either TRBD1 or TRBD2 may fit D (6 bases each). Germline assignment: CDR1 MNHEY and CDR2 SVGEGT. The CDR3 has 15 amino acids. V was cut by 3 bases and J by 5 bases, with 13 bases left in between. The CDR3 protein is CASSYYGGPTGELFF. The CDR3, as DNA: TGTGCCAGCAGTTATTATGGGGGGCCGACCGGGGAGCTGTTTTTT.

This clone appeared once. The J gene is TRBJ1-2, the V gene TRBV19; 8 nucleotides line up with TRBD1. CDR3 length: 15 residues. V dropped 3 bases and J dropped 4; count of bases not matched to a gene: 7. The germline V gene has CDR1 LNHDA and CDR2 SQIVND (reference sequence). CDR3 sequence reads: CASSIEDRAPYGYTF. CDR3 DNA sequence: TGTGCCAGTAGTATCGAGGACAGGGCTCCCTATGGCTACACCTTC.

The chain combines TRBV19 with TRBJ2-1, with D possibly matching TRBD1 (5 bases). Germline CDR1 is LNHDA and CDR2 is SQIVND (reference sequence). This CDR3 comprises 17 residues. Trimming removed 6 bases at V and 1 base at J, with 19 bases between. CDR3 protein: CASRPEGAPNSYNEQFF. The CDR3 DNA follows: TGTGCCAGTAGACCCGAAGGGGCCCCTAATTCCTACAATGAGCAGTTCTTC.

The chain joins TRBV3-1 (or the pseudogene TRBV3-2) to TRBJ1-5; D may be TRBD1 (6 bases). Germline V gene sequence: CDR1 LGHDT, CDR2 YNNKEL (reference sequence). V dropped 4 bases and J dropped 7 bases, with 17 bases sitting between them. This CDR3 is 15 amino acids long. CDR3 in DNA: TGTGCCAGCAGCCGCGGACCAGGGGAGAACCAGCCCCAGCATTTT. The encoded protein is CASSRGPGENQPQHF.

The chain employs TRBV5-6 and TRBJ1-2; D perhaps matches TRBD1 (6 bases). Germline V lookup: CDR1 SGHDT, CDR2 YYEEEE. Trimming cost V 1 base and J 0 bases, with 13 bases left between them. The CDR3 is made up of 16 amino acids. The CDR3 loop is CASSLTGGAANYGYTF. CDR3 bases: TGTGCCAGCAGCTTGACCGGGGGCGCGGCTAACTATGGCTACACCTTC.

The chain employs TRBV9 and TRBJ2-1; 8 bases line up with TRBD2. This CDR3 is 16 amino acids long. From germline, CDR1 is SGDLS and CDR2 YYNGEE. J gave up 9 bases and V 0 bases, and 11 bases lay outside the gene matches. DNA for the CDR3: TGTGCCAGCAGCGTAGCTGTCGGGAGGGCCGGGGGTGAGCAGTTCTTC. Amino acids: CASSVAVGRAGGEQFF.

The gene calls are TRBV5-1 and TRBJ2-3; no definite D call. The CDR3 runs to 12 residues. V lost 2 bases to trimming and J lost 3 bases, with 4 bases between them. Looked up from germline, CDR1 is SGHRS and CDR2 is YFSETQ. CDR3 in amino acids: CASSFLTDTQYF. CDR3 DNA sequence: TGCGCCAGCAGCTTCCTGACAGATACGCAGTATTTT.

This clone was detected once. The gene calls are TRBV18 and TRBJ1-4; unclear D gene. Per the germline V gene, CDR1 is KGHSH and CDR2 is LQKENI. The CDR3 consists of 15 residues. V dropped 4 bases and J dropped 4 bases, with 13 bases sitting between them. CDR3 nucleotides: TGTGCCAGCTCACTTTCGGCAGCCTTTAATGAAAAACTGTTTTTT. This encodes CASSLSAAFNEKLFF.

This clone was recorded once. The chain joins TRBV19 to TRBJ2-1, with 9 bases that match TRBD1. Germline trimming cut 5 bases from V and 7 bases from J; bases unmatched to any gene: 9. Per the germline V gene, CDR1 is LNHDA and CDR2 is SQIVND (reference sequence). There are 15 residues in the CDR3. The CDR3 loop is CASSVAGQGHNEQFF. In DNA, the CDR3 is TGTGCCAGTAGTGTTGCGGGACAGGGTCATAATGAGCAGTTCTTC.

The rearrangement joins TRBV30 to TRBJ2-7; 9 nucleotides match TRBD1. V lost 1 base and J lost 12; bases outside the gene matches: 10. CDR3 length: 13 amino acids. CDR1 and CDR2 from the germline V gene are GTSNPN and SVGIG (reference sequence). CDR3 amino acids: CAWSAGTGYWLYF. DNA for the CDR3: TGTGCCTGGAGTGCCGGGACAGGGTATTGGCTGTACTTC. The full variable domain, completed using reference TRBV30 and TRBJ2-7, is SQTIHQWPATLVQPVGSPLSLECTVEGTSNPNLYWYRQAAGRGLQLLFYSVGIGQISSEVPQNLSASRPQDRQFILSSKKLLLSDSGFYLCAWSAGTGYWLYFGPGTRLTVT.

The chain combines TRBV30 with TRBJ1-5; D not certain. There are 15 residues in the CDR3. Per germline, CDR1 GTSNPN and CDR2 SVGIG (reference sequence). With 1 base removed from V and 0 bases from J, the gap between germline ends came to 10 bases. CDR3 coding DNA: TGTGCCTGGAGTGGGCCCGGGATTAGCAATCAGCCCCAGCATTTT. It codes for CAWSGPGISNQPQHF.

The rearrangement joins TRBV27 to TRBJ2-7; 15 nucleotides agree with TRBD2. Looked up from germline, CDR1 is MNHEY and CDR2 is SMNVEV (reference sequence). V shed 5 bases and J 6 bases; nucleotides not matched to a gene: 14. This CDR3 has 18 amino acids. CDR3 sequence reads: CASSPPGLAGGRPLEQYF. DNA of the CDR3: TGTGCCAGCAGTCCACCGGGACTAGCGGGAGGCCGCCCTCTCGAGCAGTACTTC.

The rearrangement links TRBV12-3 or TRBV12-4 to TRBJ2-7; D unresolved. Between the trimmed V and J ends, which lost 3 bases and 4 bases, there was a span of 10 bases. The CDR3 runs to 13 residues. The CDR3 loop is CASSFSQIYEQYF. The CDR3 region has the DNA TGTGCCAGCAGTTTTAGCCAGATTTACGAGCAGTACTTC.

This clone has just a few counts. The V call is TRBV30, the J call TRBJ1-6; TRBD1 matches at 8 bases. This CDR3 has 16 residues. V was pared by 3 bases and J by 6 bases, with 10 bases of the junction left unmatched. Germline CDR1 is GTSNPN and CDR2 is SVGIG (reference sequence). In DNA, the CDR3 is TGTGCCTGGAGCCGACAGGGGCCCCCGATTAATTCACCCCTCCACTTT. Translating it yields CAWSRQGPPINSPLHF.

The genes are TRBV19 and TRBJ2-1; TRBD1 matches 9 bases. The J segment lost 3 bases and the V segment lost 5 bases, leaving 14 bases of the junction unmatched. The germline V gene has CDR1 LNHDA and CDR2 SQIVND (reference sequence). The CDR3 loop spans 18 amino acids. CDR3 in amino acids: CASSLLGQGRSNYNEQFF. The CDR3 nucleotides read TGTGCCAGTAGTCTCCTAGGACAGGGGAGGTCGAACTACAATGAGCAGTTCTTC.

The chain has TRBV24-1 and TRBJ2-5, with D perhaps matching TRBD2 (5 bases). Trimming stripped 4 bases from V and 1 base from J, with 12 bases between. Per germline, CDR1 KGHDR and CDR2 SFDVKD. The CDR3 covers 15 residues. The CDR3 region has the DNA TGTGCCACCAGTGACGACTCCGGAGGCCAAGAGACCCAGTACTTC. The encoded protein is CATSDDSGGQETQYF.

The chain is built from TRBV6-2 or TRBV6-3 and TRBJ2-1; 13 bases agree with TRBD2. Trimming removed 6 bases from V and 7 bases from J; junction bases left unmatched: 6. The germline gives CDR1 MNHEY, CDR2 SVGEGT. The CDR3 spans 15 residues. The CDR3 DNA reads TGTGCCAGCAGCGCCGGGACTAGCGGGATTAATGAGCAGTTCTTC. Encoded protein: CASSAGTSGINEQFF.

The chain has TRBV7-8 and TRBJ2-7, with TRBD1 identical over 8 bases. The CDR3 is 14 amino acids. Per germline, CDR1 SGHVS and CDR2 FQNEAQ. V was pared by 5 bases and J by 4 bases, with 7 bases of the junction left unmatched. The CDR3 DNA follows: TGTGCCAGCAGCCTCCGGACAGGGAATTACGAGCAGTACTTC. Translation: CASSLRTGNYEQYF.